This paragraph covers one T cell receptor (beta chain) sequence. This sample is part of a study of blood T cells in healthy people across ages. A sample-barcoded 5' primer and a J-beta primer mix were used in a second PCR of about 7 to 12 cycles. TCRdb reprocessed the 5' RACE reads via MiXCR and lists one record per CDR3 protein. The repertoire holds about 1,400,000 distinct CDR3 sequences, with around 55% as singletons. The CDR3 runs to 18 residues. The germline V gene has CDR1 SNHLY and CDR2 FYNNEI. V was clipped by 4 bases and J by 8 bases; unmatched bases: 16. The rearrangement links TRBV2 to TRBJ2-1; 11 positions agree with TRBD2. Sequencing was carried out using blood. The source is a man between 18 and 29 years old in good health. The CDR3 bases are TGTGCCAGCAGTGCCGCTAGCGGGAGGCTTGGTCGTCGGGATGAGCAGTTCTTC. Residues: CASSAASGRLGRRDEQFF.